These 25 T cell receptor beta chains share one sample of origin, sequenced in a study of cytomegalovirus exposure and HLA in healthy donors. 13 Jbeta primers and 60 Vbeta primers were used for the PCR. The method was immunoSEQ multiplex PCR; TCRdb's version includes in-frame clones alone and lacks a portion of them. The repertoire includes around 110,000 clones, about 80% of them detected once, and around 3% sits in the top ten. Material for sequencing was PBMCs. These receptors originate from a young woman in good health and CMV-seropositive.

This clone has just a few counts. The chain is built from TRBV23-1 and TRBJ2-4; no definite D call. TRBV23-1 is labeled an ORF, and its function is uncertain. The CDR3 has 16 residues. V was shortened by 0 bases and J by 0 bases, with 9 bases between the two germline ends. This CDR3 is CASSQSATLAKNIQYF. CDR3 DNA: TGCGCCAGCAGTCAATCAGCCACCCTAGCCAAAAACATTCAGTACTTC.

The rearrangement uses TRBV6-1 and TRBJ2-6, with a possible D match to TRBD2 (6 bases). CDR3 length: 16 residues. V shed 2 bases and J shed 0 bases, with 8 bases lying between them. Germline CDR1 reads MNHNS; CDR2 reads SASEGT. CDR3 nucleotide sequence: TGTGCCAGCAGTGAAACGGGGGTCTCTGGGGCCAACGTCCTGACTTTC. This codes for CASSETGVSGANVLTF.

The chain uses TRBV6-5 and TRBJ1-6; TRBD1 matches 9 bases. This CDR3 region has 13 residues. V was clipped by 5 bases and J by 11 bases; unmatched bases: 4. Germline values: CDR1 MNHEY, CDR2 SVGAGI. The CDR3: CASSPGQGPPLHF. CDR3 in DNA: TGTGCCAGCAGTCCCGGACAGGGGCCACCCCTCCACTTT.

This chain connects TRBV4-1 to TRBJ1-1, with a weak D call TRBD1 (6 bases). The CDR3 contains 13 residues. V was cut by 4 bases and J by 6 bases, with 12 bases left in between. The germline V gene has CDR1 MGHRA and CDR2 YSYEKL. In DNA form, the CDR3 reads TGCGCCAGCAGCCCGGAATGGACAGCTGAAGCTTTCTTT. Its translation: CASSPEWTAEAFF.

This clone is labeled medium-sized. In nucleotides, the CDR3 is TGTGCCAGTAGTAACGACAGGGTGAAGGGTAGCAATCAGCCCCAGCATTTT. Residues: CASSNDRVKGSNQPQHF. The rearrangement links TRBV19 to TRBJ1-5, with TRBD1 identical over 7 bases. In germline, CDR1 is LNHDA, CDR2 SQIVND (reference sequence). Trimming at V came to 4 bases and at J to 0 bases, leaving 9 bases not matched to a gene. This CDR3 contains 17 residues.

V gene TRBV6-5 combines with J gene TRBJ2-1; D is undetermined. The CDR3 runs to 14 residues. V lost 5 bases, J lost 7 bases, and 15 bases lay in between. Germline V lookup: CDR1 MNHEY, CDR2 SVGAGI. Here the CDR3 reads CASSITVRSNEQFF. The CDR3 coding sequence is TGTGCCAGCAGTATTACTGTGAGGTCTAATGAGCAGTTCTTC.

The CDR3 here is CASSPRIATYNEQFF. The CDR3 region has the DNA TGTGCCAGCAGTCCCCGAATCGCTACCTACAATGAGCAGTTCTTC. V and J are TRBV6-5 and TRBJ2-1; D not certain. Trimming took 5 bases from V and 2 from J, leaving 13 bases between them. CDR1 is MNHEY, CDR2 SVGAGI, per germline. The CDR3 length is 15 residues.

This chain links TRBV18 with TRBJ2-7; D is uncertain. The V end was cut by 3 bases, the J end by 0 bases, with 15 bases between. Germline CDR1 reads KGHSH; CDR2 reads LQKENI. The CDR3 consists of 16 residues. CDR3 in amino acids: CASSPTTSWSSYEQYF. CDR3 DNA: TGTGCCAGCTCACCTACGACCAGTTGGAGCTCCTACGAGCAGTACTTC.

V gene TRBV28 combines with J gene TRBJ1-5; weak D call: TRBD1 (6 bases). CDR3 length: 16 amino acids. Germline CDR1 and CDR2: MDHEN and SYDVKM. Trimming took off 6 bases at V and 0 bases at J, with 15 bases between the two ends. CDR3 protein: CASRQTGSYSNQPQHF. Written as DNA, the CDR3 is TGTGCCAGCAGACAGACAGGTTCCTATAGCAATCAGCCCCAGCATTTT.

On this clone: Mismatch with germline at one junction end may stem from a read error. This chain uses TRBV6-5 with TRBJ1-1, with 7 nucleotides matching TRBD1. Germline CDR1 MNHEY, CDR2 SVGAGI. The CDR3 sequence is 12 residues long. CDR3 nucleotides: TGTACCAGCAGCCGAGGGACAGCTGAAGCTTTCTTT. It yields the protein CTSSRGTAEAFF.

This sequence joins TRBV7-9 and TRBJ1-1, with TRBD1 as a possible D gene (5 bases). CDR3 size: 14 residues. The germline gives CDR1 SEHNR, CDR2 FQNEAQ (reference sequence). Trimming removed 2 bases at V and 3 bases at J, with 10 bases between. The CDR3 DNA reads as TGTGCCAGCAGCTTATATGGGGCGGACACTGAAGCTTTCTTT. As protein: CASSLYGADTEAFF. Full variable domain (missing parts from reference TRBV7-9 and TRBJ1-1): DTGVSQNPRHKITKRGQNVTFRCDPISEHNRLYWYRQTLGQGPEFLTYFQNEAQLEKSRLLSDRFSAERPKGSFSTLEIQRTEQGDSAMYLCASSLYGADTEAFFGQGTRLTVV.

The sample holds a few counts of this clone. CDR3: CASSLGGQLHEQYF. In nucleotides, the CDR3 is TGTGCCAGCAGCTTAGGAGGACAGTTACACGAGCAGTACTTC. The chain couples TRBV11-3 to TRBJ2-7; D might be TRBD1 (6 bases). Germline values: CDR1 SGHNT, CDR2 YENEEA. Trimming took 1 base from V and 5 from J, leaving 12 bases between them. This CDR3 spans 14 amino acids.

The chain carries TRBV5-6 and TRBJ1-1, with 7 positions matching TRBD1. Germline-derived CDR1 and CDR2 are SGHDT and YYEEEE. The CDR3 loop spans 19 amino acids. Losses at the gene ends were 0 bases for V and 0 bases for J; bases not matched to a gene: 14. CDR3: CASSLVGGTGVLMNTEAFF. The CDR3 region has the DNA TGTGCCAGCAGCTTGGTGGGAGGTACAGGGGTTCTCATGAACACTGAAGCTTTCTTT.

This clone was detected only once. This chain joins TRBV18 and TRBJ1-4, with a possible D match to TRBD1 (5 bases). The CDR3 loop spans 16 amino acids. Germline CDR1 and CDR2: KGHSH and LQKENI. V was pared by 9 bases and J by 7 bases, with 24 bases between. The CDR3 DNA follows: TGTGCCAGGCCTCCCTCCAGGGATAGGAATGGTGAAAAACTGTTTTTT. Protein product: CARPPSRDRNGEKLFF.

V usage is TRBV5-1 and J usage is TRBJ2-5; D ambiguous. This CDR3 has 17 residues. CDR1 is SGHRS, CDR2 YFSETQ, per germline. Trimming removed 0 bases at V and 4 bases at J, with 19 bases between. The CDR3 sequence: CASSLATGLTARETQYF. CDR3 nucleotide sequence: TGCGCCAGCAGCTTGGCCACTGGGTTAACAGCCCGAGAGACCCAGTACTTC.

V and J are TRBV2 and TRBJ1-1; possibly TRBD1 for D (6 bases). Germline CDR1 reads SNHLY; CDR2 reads FYNNEI. This CDR3 region has 14 residues. V shed 7 bases and J shed 4 bases, with 16 bases lying between them. CDR3 nucleotide sequence: TGTGCCAGCATCCTCGAGGGAGGGGGCACTGAAGCTTTCTTT. Amino acids: CASILEGGGTEAFF.

There are many counts of this clone. The V call is TRBV6-1, the J call TRBJ1-1; TRBD1 aligns across 9 bases. Trimming took 6 bases from V and 3 from J; bases not matched to a gene: 8. The CDR3 runs to 15 residues. Germline V gene lookup returns CDR1 MNHNS and CDR2 SASEGT. CDR3 residues: CASSPLGTGHTEAFF. The CDR3 bases are TGTGCCAGCAGCCCCCTGGGGACAGGGCACACTGAAGCTTTCTTT.

This clone was detected a few times. CDR3 protein: CASSYSHPNSPLHF. As DNA, the CDR3 is TGTGCCAGCAGTTACTCACACCCCAATTCACCCCTCCACTTT. The V gene is TRBV6-6, the J gene TRBJ1-6; D remains ambiguous. This CDR3 region has 14 residues. V lost 0 bases, J lost 7 bases, and 7 bases lay in between. Per germline, CDR1 MNHNY and CDR2 SVGAGI (reference sequence).

This clone occurred once. The chain employs TRBV6-5 and TRBJ2-1; 7 bases are shared with TRBD2. The V gene end was trimmed by 6 bases and the J gene end by 2 bases; junction bases not matched to a gene: 4. CDR1 is MNHEY and CDR2 is SVGAGI in the germline V gene. This CDR3 is built from 14 residues. CDR3 in DNA: TGTGCCAGCAGCACGGGAGGCGCCTACAATGAGCAGTTCTTC. Amino acid sequence: CASSTGGAYNEQFF.

The CDR3 DNA is TGTGCCAGCAGCTTGACTAGCGGGAGGGCAGCTTACGAGCAGTACTTC. Translated, it gives CASSLTSGRAAYEQYF. The chain employs TRBV5-4 and TRBJ2-7; 13 bases fit TRBD2. With 1 base clipped from V and 4 bases from J, the junction kept 5 bases outside the gene matches. In germline, CDR1 is SGHNT, CDR2 YYREEE (reference sequence). The CDR3 has 16 residues.

The chain has TRBV6-1 and TRBJ2-3; 9 positions agree with TRBD1. The CDR3 totals 14 residues. The junction had 4 bases not matched to a gene; V was cut back by 5 bases and J by 4 bases. Germline CDR1 MNHNS, CDR2 SASEGT. The CDR3 DNA reads as TGTGCCAGCAGTCCACAGGGGGCCGCAGATACGCAGTATTTT. It specifies CASSPQGAADTQYF.

The chain links TRBV5-4 to TRBJ1-1; D is unclear. This CDR3 is 14 amino acids long. In germline, CDR1 is SGHNT, CDR2 YYREEE (reference sequence). V lost 4 bases, J lost 0 bases, and 10 bases lay in between. The CDR3 protein is CASSLEGLNTEAFF. CDR3 nucleotide sequence: TGTGCCAGCAGCCTCGAGGGTTTGAACACTGAAGCTTTCTTT. Full variable domain (outside the CDR3, taken from reference TRBV5-4 and TRBJ1-1): ETGVTQSPTHLIKTRGQQVTLRCSSQSGHNTVSWYQQALGQGPQFIFQYYREEENGRGNFPPRFSGLQFPNYSSELNVNALELDDSALYLCASSLEGLNTEAFFGQGTRLTVV.

The J gene is TRBJ2-3, the V gene TRBV5-1; 8 bases map to TRBD2. The CDR3 covers 17 residues. CDR1 and CDR2 from the germline V gene are SGHRS and YFSETQ. V gave up 3 bases and J gave up 3 bases; unmatched junction bases: 12. This chain's CDR3 is CASSSTTSGRRTDTQYF. In DNA form, the CDR3 reads TGCGCCAGCAGCTCGACCACGAGCGGGAGACGGACAGATACGCAGTATTTT.

CDR3 sequence reads: CASSRRGGTADSYEQYF. The DNA of the CDR3 is TGTGCCAGCAGCCGGAGGGGTGGGACAGCTGACTCCTACGAGCAGTACTTC. The chain combines TRBV7-9 with TRBJ2-7, with a tentative D call TRBD1 (7 bases). Germline assignment: CDR1 SEHNR and CDR2 FQNEAQ (reference sequence). Trimming left V 5 bases short and J 0 bases short, with 20 bases between. The CDR3 consists of 17 residues.

This chain links TRBV19 with TRBJ2-7; D possibly corresponds to TRBD2 (5 bases). The CDR3 totals 11 residues. V shed 6 bases and J shed 3 bases, with 6 bases lying between them. CDR1 is LNHDA, CDR2 SQIVND, per germline (reference sequence). Here the CDR3 DNA reads TGTGCCAGTAGCGGAGGCTACGAGCAGTACTTC. It is translated as CASSGGYEQYF.